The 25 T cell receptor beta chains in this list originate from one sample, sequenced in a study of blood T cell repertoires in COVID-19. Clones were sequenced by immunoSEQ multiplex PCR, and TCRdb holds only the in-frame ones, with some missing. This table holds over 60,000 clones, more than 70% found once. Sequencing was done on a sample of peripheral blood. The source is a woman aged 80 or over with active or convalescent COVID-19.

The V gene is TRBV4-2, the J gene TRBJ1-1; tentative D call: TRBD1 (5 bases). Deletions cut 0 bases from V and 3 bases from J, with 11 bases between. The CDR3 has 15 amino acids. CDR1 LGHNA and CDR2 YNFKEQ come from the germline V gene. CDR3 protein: CASSQDRQGYTEAFF. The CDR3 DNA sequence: TGTGCCAGCAGCCAAGATAGGCAGGGATACACTGAAGCTTTCTTT.

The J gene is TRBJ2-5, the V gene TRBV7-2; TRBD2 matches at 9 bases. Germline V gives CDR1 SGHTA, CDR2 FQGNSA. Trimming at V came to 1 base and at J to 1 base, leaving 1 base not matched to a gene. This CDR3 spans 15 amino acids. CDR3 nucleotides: TGTGCCAGCAGCTTAGGACTAGCGGCCCAAGAGACCCAGTACTTC. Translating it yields CASSLGLAAQETQYF. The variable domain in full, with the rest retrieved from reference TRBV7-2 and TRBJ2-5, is GAGVSQSPSNKVTEKGKDVELRCDPISGHTALYWYRQSLGQGLEFLIYFQGNSAPDKSGLPSDRFSAERTGGSVSTLTIQRTQQEDSAVYLCASSLGLAAQETQYFGPGTRLLVL.

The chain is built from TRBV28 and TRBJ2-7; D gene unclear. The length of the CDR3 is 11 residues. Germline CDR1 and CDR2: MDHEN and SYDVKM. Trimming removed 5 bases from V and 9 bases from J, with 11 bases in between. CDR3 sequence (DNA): TGTGCCAGCAGTCCCGCCAGTTGGCAGTACTTC. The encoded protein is CASSPASWQYF.

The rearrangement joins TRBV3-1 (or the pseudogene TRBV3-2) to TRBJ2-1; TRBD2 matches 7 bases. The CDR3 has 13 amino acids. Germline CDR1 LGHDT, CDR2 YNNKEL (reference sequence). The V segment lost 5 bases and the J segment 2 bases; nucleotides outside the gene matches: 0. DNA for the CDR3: TGTGCCAGCAGCGGGGGGGCCTACAATGAGCAGTTCTTC. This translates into CASSGGAYNEQFF.

CDR3 bases: TGTGCCAGCCGACCCCGACAGGGGTGGGGCACAGATACGCAGTATTTT. Its protein product is CASRPRQGWGTDTQYF. The J gene is TRBJ2-3, the V gene TRBV18, with TRBD1 identical over 8 bases. The CDR3 runs to 16 residues. The germline CDR1 and CDR2 sequences are KGHSH and LQKENI. V lost 8 bases, J lost 1 base, and 11 bases stayed unmatched.

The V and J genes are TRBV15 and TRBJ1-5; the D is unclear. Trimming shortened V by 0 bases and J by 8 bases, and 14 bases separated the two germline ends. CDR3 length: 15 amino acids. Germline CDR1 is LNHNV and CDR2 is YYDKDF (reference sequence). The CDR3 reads CATSRDLLQIEPQHF. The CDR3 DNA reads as TGTGCCACCAGCAGAGATCTGTTACAGATTGAGCCCCAGCATTTT.

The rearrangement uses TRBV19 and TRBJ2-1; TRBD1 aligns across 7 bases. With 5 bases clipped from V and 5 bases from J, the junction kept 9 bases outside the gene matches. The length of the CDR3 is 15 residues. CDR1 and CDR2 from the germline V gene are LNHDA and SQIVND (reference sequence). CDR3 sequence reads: CASSAHRTGHNEQFF. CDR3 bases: TGTGCCAGTAGTGCACACCGGACAGGCCACAATGAGCAGTTCTTC.

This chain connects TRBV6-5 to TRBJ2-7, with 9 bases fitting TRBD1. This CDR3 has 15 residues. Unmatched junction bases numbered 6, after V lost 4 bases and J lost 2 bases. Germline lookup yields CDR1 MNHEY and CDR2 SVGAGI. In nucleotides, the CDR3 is TGTGCCAGCAGTTCGGACAGGGGTATAGCCTACGAGCAGTACTTC. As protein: CASSSDRGIAYEQYF.

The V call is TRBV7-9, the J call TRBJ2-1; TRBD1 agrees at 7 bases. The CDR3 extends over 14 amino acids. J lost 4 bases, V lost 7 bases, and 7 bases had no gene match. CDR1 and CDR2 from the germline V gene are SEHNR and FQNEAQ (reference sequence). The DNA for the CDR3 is TGTGCCAGCAACGCCGGGACAGTTTACAATGAGCAGTTCTTC. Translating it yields CASNAGTVYNEQFF.

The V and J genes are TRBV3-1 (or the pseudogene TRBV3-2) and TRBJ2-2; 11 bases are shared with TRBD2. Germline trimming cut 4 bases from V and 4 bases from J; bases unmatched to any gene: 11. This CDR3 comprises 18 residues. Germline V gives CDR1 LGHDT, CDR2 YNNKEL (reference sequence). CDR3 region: CASSPMLAGGPGTGELFF. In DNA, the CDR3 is TGTGCCAGCAGCCCCATGTTAGCGGGGGGGCCGGGCACCGGGGAGCTGTTTTTT.

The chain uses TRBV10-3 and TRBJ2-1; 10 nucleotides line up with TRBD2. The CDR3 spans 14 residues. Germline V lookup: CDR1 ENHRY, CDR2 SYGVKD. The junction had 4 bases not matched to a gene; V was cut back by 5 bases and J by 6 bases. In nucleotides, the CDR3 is TGTGCCATCAGTCCAGGACTAGCGGCCAATGAGCAGTTCTTC. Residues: CAISPGLAANEQFF.

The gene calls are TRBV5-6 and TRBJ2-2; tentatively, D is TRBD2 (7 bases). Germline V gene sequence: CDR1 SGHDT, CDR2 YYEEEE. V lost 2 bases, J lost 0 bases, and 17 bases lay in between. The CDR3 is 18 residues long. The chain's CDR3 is CASSFGPGGQSNTGELFF. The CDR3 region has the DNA TGTGCCAGCAGCTTTGGCCCCGGGGGGCAGTCGAACACCGGGGAGCTGTTTTTT.

The chain's CDR3 is CASSFDPGHLGGDTQYF. The CDR3 nucleotides read TGTGCCAGCAGCTTCGACCCCGGACATCTGGGTGGAGATACGCAGTATTTT. The chain uses TRBV7-3 and TRBJ2-3; D may be TRBD1 (5 bases). The CDR3 covers 17 residues. CDR1 SGHTA and CDR2 FQGTGA come from the germline V gene. The ends were cut back, 3 bases at V and 5 bases at J, with 21 bases in the middle.

The CDR3 bases are TGTGCCAGCAGTTCGAACCGGGACAGCCACTACGAGCAGTACTTC. It yields the protein CASSSNRDSHYEQYF. The chain has TRBV6-5 and TRBJ2-7; TRBD1 matches 7 bases. Trimming removed 4 bases from V and 3 bases from J; junction bases left unmatched: 9. CDR3 length equals 15 residues. Looked up from germline, CDR1 is MNHEY and CDR2 is SVGAGI.

The CDR3 DNA sequence: TGTGCCAGCCTTTTGGACAGCTTCACCCAGCCCCAGCATTTT. It codes for CASLLDSFTQPQHF. This chain joins TRBV2 and TRBJ1-5; D perhaps matches TRBD1 (6 bases). Germline assignment: CDR1 SNHLY and CDR2 FYNNEI. Trimming left V 8 bases short and J 7 bases short, with 18 bases between. The CDR3 contains 14 residues.

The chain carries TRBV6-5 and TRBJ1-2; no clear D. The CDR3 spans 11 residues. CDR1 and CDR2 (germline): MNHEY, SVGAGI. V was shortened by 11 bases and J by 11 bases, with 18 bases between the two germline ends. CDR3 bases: TGTGCCGCCTTGGAGGAGCGGAGGTACACCTTC. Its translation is CAALEERRYTF.

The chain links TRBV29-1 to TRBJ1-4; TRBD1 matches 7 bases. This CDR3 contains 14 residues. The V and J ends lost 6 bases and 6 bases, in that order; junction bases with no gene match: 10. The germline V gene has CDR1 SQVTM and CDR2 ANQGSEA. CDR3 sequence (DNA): TGCAGCGTACGAGATACAGGGGTAGATGAAAAACTGTTTTTT. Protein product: CSVRDTGVDEKLFF.

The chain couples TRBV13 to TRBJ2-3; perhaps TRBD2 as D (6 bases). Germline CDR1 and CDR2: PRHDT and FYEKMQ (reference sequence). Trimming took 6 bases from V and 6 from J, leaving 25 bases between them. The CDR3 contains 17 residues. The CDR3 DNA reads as TGTGCCAGCAGGCACCGGCCCGGGACTCCACTCGGTGATACGCAGTATTTT. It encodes CASRHRPGTPLGDTQYF.

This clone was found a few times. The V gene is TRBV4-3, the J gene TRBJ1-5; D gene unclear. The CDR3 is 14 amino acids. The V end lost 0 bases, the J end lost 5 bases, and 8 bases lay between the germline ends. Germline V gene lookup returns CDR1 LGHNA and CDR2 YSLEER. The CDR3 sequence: CASSQESGYQPQHF. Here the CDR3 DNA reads TGCGCCAGCAGCCAAGAGTCGGGGTATCAGCCCCAGCATTTT.

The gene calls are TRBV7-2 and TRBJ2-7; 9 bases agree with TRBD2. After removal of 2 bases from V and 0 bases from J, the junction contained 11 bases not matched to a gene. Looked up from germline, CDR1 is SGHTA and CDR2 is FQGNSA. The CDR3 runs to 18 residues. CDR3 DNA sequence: TGTGCCAGCAGCTTATACCCCTTAGGCGGGGGGGCCTCCTACGAGCAGTACTTC. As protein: CASSLYPLGGGASYEQYF. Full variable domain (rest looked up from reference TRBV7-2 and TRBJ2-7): GAGVSQSPSNKVTEKGKDVELRCDPISGHTALYWYRQSLGQGLEFLIYFQGNSAPDKSGLPSDRFSAERTGGSVSTLTIQRTQQEDSAVYLCASSLYPLGGGASYEQYFGPGTRLTVT.

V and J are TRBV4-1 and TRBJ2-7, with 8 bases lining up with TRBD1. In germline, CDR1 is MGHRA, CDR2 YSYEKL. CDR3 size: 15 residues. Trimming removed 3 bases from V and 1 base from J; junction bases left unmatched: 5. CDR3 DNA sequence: TGCGCCAGCAGCCAGCTGGACAGGGTATCCTACGAGCAGTACTTC. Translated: CASSQLDRVSYEQYF.

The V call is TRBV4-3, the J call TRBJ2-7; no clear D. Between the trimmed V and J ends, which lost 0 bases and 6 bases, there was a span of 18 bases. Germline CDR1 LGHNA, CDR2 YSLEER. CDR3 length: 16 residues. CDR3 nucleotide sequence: TGCGCCAGCAGCCAAGATCTGAGACACATTTCCATCGAGCAGTACTTC. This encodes CASSQDLRHISIEQYF.

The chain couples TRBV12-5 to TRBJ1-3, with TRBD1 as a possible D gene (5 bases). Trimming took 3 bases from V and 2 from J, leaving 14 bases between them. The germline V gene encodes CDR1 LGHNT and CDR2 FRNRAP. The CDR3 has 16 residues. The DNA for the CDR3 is TGTGCTAGTGGTTTAGGGTTTGGGGCGGCTGGAAACACCATATATTTT. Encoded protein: CASGLGFGAAGNTIYF.

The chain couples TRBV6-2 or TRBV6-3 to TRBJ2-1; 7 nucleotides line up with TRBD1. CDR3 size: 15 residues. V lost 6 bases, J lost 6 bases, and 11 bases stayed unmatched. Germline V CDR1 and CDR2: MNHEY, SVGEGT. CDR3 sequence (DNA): TGTGCCAGCAGCCGAAGGACAGGCGTCCGCAATGAGCAGTTCTTC. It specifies CASSRRTGVRNEQFF.

The CDR3, as DNA: TGTGCCAGCAGCCAAGAACTCGGGGTCTATGGCTACACCTTC. It is translated as CASSQELGVYGYTF. This rearrangement joins TRBV3-1 (or the pseudogene TRBV3-2) to TRBJ1-2; D is ambiguous. From germline, CDR1 is LGHDT and CDR2 YNNKEL (reference sequence). V was pared by 0 bases and J by 4 bases, with 9 bases between. CDR3 length equals 14 residues.